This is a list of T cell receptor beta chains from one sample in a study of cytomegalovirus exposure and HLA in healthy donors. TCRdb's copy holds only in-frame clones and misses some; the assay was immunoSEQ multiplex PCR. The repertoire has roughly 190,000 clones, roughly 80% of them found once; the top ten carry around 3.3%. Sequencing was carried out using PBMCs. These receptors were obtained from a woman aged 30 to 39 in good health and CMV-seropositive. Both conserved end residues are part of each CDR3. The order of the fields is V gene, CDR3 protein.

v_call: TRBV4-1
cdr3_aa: CASSQDPPGGFSYEQYF

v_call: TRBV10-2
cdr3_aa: CASKRAGETQYF

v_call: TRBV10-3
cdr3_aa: CAISVDRTGRGRNTEAFF

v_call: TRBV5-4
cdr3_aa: CASSQTSGSGANVLTF

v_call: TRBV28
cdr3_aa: CASLGTGEGDTEAFF

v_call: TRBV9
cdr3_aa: CASSVDGRGTDTQYF

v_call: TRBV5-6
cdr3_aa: CASSLGSPLDTQYF

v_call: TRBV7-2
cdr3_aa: CASSYDRYTDTQYF

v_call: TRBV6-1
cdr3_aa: CASWAGGRGNQPQHF

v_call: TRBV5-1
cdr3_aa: CASSDDRETEAFF

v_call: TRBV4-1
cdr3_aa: CASSHTQGSNQPQHF

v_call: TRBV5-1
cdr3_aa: CASSPFDRSGEQYF

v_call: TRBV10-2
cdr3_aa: CASKGGENTEAFF

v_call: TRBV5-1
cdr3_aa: CASSRGGELENYGYTF

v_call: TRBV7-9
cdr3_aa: CASSWDRAGIQYF

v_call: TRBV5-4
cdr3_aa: CASSSRGSYGYTF

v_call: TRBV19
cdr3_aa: CASWNHRGVNTEAFF

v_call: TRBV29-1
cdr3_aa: CSVEGGDRDTNYGYTF

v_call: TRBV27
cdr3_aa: CASSLSGDYGYTF

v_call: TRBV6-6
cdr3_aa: CASSMTGFYGYTF

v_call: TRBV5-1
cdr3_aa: CASSSGLAELYNEQFF

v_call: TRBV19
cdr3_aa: CASSWVASGYTDTQYF

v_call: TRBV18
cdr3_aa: CASSPPHSGAYEQYF

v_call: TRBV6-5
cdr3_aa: CASSAYTEAFF

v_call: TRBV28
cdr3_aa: CASSGAGSGNQPQHF

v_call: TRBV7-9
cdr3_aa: CASSTGDYGYTF

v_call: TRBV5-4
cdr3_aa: CASSAGQRNTEAFF

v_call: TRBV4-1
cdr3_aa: CASSHGILTGELFF

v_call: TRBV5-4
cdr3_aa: CASSPSGAGELFF

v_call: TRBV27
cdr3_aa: CASSLGPSGNTIYF

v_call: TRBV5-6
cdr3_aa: CASSPGLAPYEQYF

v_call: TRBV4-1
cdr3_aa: CASSLQTYDEQFF

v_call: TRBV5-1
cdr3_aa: CASSLESLSSYNEQFF

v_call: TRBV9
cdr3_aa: CASSVGGGDYGYTF

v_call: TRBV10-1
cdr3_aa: CASSRTGTANTEAFF

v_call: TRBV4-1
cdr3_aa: CASSHPAQRGIASGNTIYF

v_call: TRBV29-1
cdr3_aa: CSARLVWETQYF

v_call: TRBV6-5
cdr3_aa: CASSSTVGELFF

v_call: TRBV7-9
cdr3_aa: CSSSPQWGQPEAFF

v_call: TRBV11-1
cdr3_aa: CASSLAGAHEQYF

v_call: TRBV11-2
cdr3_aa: CASSLTSKTGGDYEQYF

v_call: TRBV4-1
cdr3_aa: CASIAGQGSTEAFF

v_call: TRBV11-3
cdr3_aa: CASSLLARENEQFF

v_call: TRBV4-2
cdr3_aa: CASSQDAAGEGWWFF

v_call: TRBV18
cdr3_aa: CASSPVAGARTEAFF

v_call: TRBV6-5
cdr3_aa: CASRADRLNGYTF

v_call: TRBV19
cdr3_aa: CASSILGGAYEQYF

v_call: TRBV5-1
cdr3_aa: CASTSEGGVYNEQFF

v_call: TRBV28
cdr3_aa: CASSPSPGQGYGYTF

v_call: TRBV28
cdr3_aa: CASRDISGSRSGELFF

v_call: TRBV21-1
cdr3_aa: CASSKVGTEPCYEQYF

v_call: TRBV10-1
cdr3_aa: CASSAGLAGPSPTDTQYF